The present T cell receptor (beta chain) was sequenced within a study of blood T cell repertoires in COVID-19. About the research overall: Researchers got acute and convalescent COVID-19 samples from the United States, Italy and Spain. T cells, B-cell-depleted T cells, or PBMCs supplied cDNA or gDNA.

The authors' processing: From reference gene primer amplification, estimates of nucleated cell counts were derived. The data were produced by immunoSEQ multiplex PCR, yet TCRdb's version contains in-frame clones alone and is incomplete. The V and J calls and the clone size are those of that table, but D and trimming were determined from the DNA. The sample contains 80,000 to 100,000 clones, roughly 78% of which appear only once. Germline assignment: CDR1 SGHDT and CDR2 YYEEEE. The CDR3 sequence is 14 residues long. With 1 base removed from V and 4 bases from J, the gap between germline ends came to 11 bases.

Source material: peripheral blood. The clonotype comes from a woman between 65 and 79 years old with acute or convalescent COVID-19. The chain joins TRBV5-6 to TRBJ1-1; D is uncertain. The DNA for the CDR3 is TGTGCCAGCAGCTTGTCCGGGGTGGGCACTGAAGCTTTCTTT. Amino acids: CASSLSGVGTEAFF.